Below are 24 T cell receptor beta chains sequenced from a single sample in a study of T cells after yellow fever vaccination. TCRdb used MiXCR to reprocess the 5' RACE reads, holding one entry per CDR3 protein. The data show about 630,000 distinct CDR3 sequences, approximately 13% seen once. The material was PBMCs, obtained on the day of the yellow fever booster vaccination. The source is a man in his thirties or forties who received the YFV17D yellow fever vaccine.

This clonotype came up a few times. CDR3 amino acids: CASSFQSGAQETQYF. Written as DNA, the CDR3 is TGTGCCAGCAGCTTCCAGTCAGGGGCCCAAGAGACCCAGTACTTC. The rearrangement uses TRBV7-2 and TRBJ2-5, with a possible D match to TRBD1 (6 bases). The CDR3 is 15 amino acids. CDR1 SGHTA and CDR2 FQGNSA come from the germline V gene. V lost 3 bases, J lost 1 base, and 12 bases lay in between. The full variable domain, completed using reference TRBV7-2 and TRBJ2-5, is GAGVSQSPSNKVTEKGKDVELRCDPISGHTALYWYRQSLGQGLEFLIYFQGNSAPDKSGLPSDRFSAERTGGSVSTLTIQRTQQEDSAVYLCASSFQSGAQETQYFGPGTRLLVL.

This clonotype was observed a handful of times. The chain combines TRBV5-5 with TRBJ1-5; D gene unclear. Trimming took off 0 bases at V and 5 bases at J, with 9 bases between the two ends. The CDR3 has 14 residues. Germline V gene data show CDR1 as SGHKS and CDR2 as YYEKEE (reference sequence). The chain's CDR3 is CASSLAVNDQPQHF. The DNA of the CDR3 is TGTGCCAGCAGCTTGGCGGTTAACGATCAGCCCCAGCATTTT.

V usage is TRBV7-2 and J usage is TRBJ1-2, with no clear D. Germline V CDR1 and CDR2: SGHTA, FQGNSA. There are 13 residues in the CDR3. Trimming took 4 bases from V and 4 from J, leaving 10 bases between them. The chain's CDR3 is CASSYTGPYGYTF. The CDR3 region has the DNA TGTGCCAGCAGCTATACCGGCCCCTATGGCTACACCTTC.

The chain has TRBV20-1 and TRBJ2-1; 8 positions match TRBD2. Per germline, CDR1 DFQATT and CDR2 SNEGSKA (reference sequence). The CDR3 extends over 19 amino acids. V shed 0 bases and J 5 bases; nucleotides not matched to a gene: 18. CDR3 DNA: TGCAGTGCTAGAGATGGGCGGGTGGCAAGAAGCGGGAGACACAATGAGCAGTTCTTC. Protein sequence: CSARDGRVARSGRHNEQFF.

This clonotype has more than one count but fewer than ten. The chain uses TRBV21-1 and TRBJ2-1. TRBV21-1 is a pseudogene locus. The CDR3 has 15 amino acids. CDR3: CASSKGDRVYNEQFF. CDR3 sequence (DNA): TGTGCCAGCAGCAAAGGAGATCGGGTTTACAATGAGCAGTTCTTC.

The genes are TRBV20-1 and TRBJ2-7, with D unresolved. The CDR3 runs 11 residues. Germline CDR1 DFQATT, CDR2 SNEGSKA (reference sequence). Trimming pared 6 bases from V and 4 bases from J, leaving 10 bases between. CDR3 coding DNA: TGCAGTGCGGTTGTGGAATACGAGCAGTACTTC. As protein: CSAVVEYEQYF.

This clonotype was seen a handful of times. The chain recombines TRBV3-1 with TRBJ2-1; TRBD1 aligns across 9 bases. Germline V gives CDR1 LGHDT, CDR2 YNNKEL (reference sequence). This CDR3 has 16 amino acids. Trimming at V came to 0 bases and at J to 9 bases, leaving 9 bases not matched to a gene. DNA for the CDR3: TGTGCCAGCAGCCAAGATCTGGGACAGGGAACCGGTGAGCAGTTCTTC. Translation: CASSQDLGQGTGEQFF.

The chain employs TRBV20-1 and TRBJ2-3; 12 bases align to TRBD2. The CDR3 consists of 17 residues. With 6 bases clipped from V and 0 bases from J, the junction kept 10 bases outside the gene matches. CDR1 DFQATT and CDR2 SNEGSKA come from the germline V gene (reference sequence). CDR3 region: CSAKTSGSLLSTDTQYF. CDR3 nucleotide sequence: TGCAGTGCAAAGACTAGCGGGAGCTTATTAAGCACAGATACGCAGTATTTT.

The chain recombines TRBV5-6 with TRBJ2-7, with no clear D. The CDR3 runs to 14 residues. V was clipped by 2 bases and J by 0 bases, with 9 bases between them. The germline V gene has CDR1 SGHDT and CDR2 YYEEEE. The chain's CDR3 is CASSFSVISYEQYF. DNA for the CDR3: TGTGCCAGCAGCTTTTCAGTGATCTCCTACGAGCAGTACTTC. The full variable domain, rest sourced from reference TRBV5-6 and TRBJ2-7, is DAGVTQSPTHLIKTRGQQVTLRCSPKSGHDTVSWYQQALGQGPQFIFQYYEEEERQRGNFPDRFSGHQFPNYSSELNVNALLLGDSALYLCASSFSVISYEQYFGPGTRLTVT.

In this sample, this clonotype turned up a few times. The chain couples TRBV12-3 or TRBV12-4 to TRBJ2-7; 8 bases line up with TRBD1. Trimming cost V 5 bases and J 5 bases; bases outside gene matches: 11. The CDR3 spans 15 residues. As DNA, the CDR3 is TGTGCCAGCAGTCCCTACAGGGGGGAGAGGCACGAGCAGTACTTC. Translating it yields CASSPYRGERHEQYF.

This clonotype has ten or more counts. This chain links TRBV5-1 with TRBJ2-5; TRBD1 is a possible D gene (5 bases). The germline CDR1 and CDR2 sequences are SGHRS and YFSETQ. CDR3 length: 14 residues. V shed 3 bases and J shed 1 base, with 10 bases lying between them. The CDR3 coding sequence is TGCGCCAGCAGCTCCGACAGCCGCCAAGAGACCCAGTACTTC. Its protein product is CASSSDSRQETQYF.

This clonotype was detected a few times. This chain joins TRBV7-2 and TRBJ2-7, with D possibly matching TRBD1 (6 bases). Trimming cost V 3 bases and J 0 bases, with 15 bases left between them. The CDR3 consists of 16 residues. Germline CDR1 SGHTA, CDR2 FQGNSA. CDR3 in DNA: TGTGCCAGCAGCTTGACCAGGGGAGTATACTCCTACGAGCAGTACTTC. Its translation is CASSLTRGVYSYEQYF.

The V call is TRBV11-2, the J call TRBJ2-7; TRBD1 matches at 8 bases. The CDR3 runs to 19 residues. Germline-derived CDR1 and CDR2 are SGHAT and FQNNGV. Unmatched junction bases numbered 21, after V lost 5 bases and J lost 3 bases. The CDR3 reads CASSLDRTGLGSGIYEQYF. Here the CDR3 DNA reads TGTGCCAGCAGCCTGGATAGGACAGGGCTAGGGTCGGGGATCTACGAGCAGTACTTC.

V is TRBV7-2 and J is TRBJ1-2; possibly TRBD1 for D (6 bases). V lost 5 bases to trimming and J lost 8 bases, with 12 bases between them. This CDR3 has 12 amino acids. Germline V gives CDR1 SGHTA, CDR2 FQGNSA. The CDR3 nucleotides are TGTGCCAGCAGCACCTACAGGGCCGGCTACACCTTC. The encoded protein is CASSTYRAGYTF.

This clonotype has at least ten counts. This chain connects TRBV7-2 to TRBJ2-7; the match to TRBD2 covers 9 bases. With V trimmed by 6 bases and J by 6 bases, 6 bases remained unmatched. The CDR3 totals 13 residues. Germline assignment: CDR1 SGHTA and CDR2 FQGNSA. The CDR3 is CASRGGTSPEQYF. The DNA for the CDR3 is TGTGCCAGCAGGGGCGGGACTAGCCCCGAGCAGTACTTC.

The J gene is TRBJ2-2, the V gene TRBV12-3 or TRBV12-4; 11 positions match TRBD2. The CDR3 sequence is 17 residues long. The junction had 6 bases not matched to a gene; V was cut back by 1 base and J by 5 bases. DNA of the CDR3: TGTGCCAGCAGTTTAGGGAGACTAGCGGGATTTACCGGGGAGCTGTTTTTT. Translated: CASSLGRLAGFTGELFF.

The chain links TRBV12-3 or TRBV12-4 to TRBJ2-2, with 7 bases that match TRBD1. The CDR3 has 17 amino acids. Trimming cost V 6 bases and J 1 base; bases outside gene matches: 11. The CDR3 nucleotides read TGTGCCAGCAGCCATGGCAACAGGGGATGGAACACCGGGGAGCTGTTTTTT. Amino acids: CASSHGNRGWNTGELFF.

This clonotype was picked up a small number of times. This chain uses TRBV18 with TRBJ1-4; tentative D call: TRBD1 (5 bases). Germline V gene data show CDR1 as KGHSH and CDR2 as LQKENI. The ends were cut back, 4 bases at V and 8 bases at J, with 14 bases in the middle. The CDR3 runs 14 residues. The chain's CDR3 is CASSLGAHQEKLFF. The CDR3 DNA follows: TGTGCCAGCTCACTCGGGGCCCATCAGGAAAAACTGTTTTTT.

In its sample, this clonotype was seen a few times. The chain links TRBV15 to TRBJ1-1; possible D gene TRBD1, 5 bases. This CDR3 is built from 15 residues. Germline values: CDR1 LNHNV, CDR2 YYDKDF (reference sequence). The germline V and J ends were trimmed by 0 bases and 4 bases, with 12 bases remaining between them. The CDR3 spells CATSREGGIGTEAFF. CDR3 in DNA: TGTGCCACCAGCAGAGAGGGGGGGATCGGCACTGAAGCTTTCTTT. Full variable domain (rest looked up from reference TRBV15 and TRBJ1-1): DAMVIQNPRYQVTQFGKPVTLSCSQTLNHNVMYWYQQKSSQAPKLLFHYYDKDFNNEADTPDNFQSRRPNTSFCFLDIRSPGLGDTAMYLCATSREGGIGTEAFFGQGTRLTVV.

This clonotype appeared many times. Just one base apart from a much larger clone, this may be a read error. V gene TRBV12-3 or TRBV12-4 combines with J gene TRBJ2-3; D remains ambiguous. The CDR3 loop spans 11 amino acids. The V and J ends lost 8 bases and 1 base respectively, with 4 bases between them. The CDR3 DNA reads TGTGCCAGCGGCCGCACAGATACGCAGTATTTT. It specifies CASGRTDTQYF.

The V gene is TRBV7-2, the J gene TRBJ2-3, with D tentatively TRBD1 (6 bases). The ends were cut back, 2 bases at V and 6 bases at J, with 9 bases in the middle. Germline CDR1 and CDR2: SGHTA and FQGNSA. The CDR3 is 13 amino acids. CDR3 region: CASSLSQGDTQYF. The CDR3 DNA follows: TGTGCCAGCAGCTTATCCCAGGGGGATACGCAGTATTTT.

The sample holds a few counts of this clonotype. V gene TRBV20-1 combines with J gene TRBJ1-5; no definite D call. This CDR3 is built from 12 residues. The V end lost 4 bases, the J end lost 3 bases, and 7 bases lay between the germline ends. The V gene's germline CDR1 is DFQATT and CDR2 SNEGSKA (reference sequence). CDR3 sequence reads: CSATGVNQPQHF. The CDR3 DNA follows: TGCAGTGCTACCGGAGTCAATCAGCCCCAGCATTTT.

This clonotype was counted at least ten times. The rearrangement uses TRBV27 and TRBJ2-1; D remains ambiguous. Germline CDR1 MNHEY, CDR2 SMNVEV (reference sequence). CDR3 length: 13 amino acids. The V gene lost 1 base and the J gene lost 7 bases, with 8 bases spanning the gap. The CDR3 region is CASSLLVANEQFF. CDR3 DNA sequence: TGTGCCAGCAGTTTATTGGTTGCTAATGAGCAGTTCTTC.

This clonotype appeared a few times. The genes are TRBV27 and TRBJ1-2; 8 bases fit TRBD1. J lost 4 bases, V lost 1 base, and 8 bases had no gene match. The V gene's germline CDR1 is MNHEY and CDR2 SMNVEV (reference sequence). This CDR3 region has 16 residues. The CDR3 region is CASSLLGTGPLYGYTF. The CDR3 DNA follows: TGTGCCAGCAGTTTATTAGGGACAGGTCCACTCTATGGCTACACCTTC.